This T cell receptor (beta chain) was recorded in a study of T cell clonotyping in hematopoietic cell transplantation (dated by TCRdb to 2020 to 2023). As for the study more broadly: Pretransplant samples from recipients were collected after cytoreduction. A total of 130 to 150 blood samples were collected in the study from about 40 consecutive transplant recipients and their related donors. Recruitment of patients was conducted between late 2015 and January 2017, and follow-up was continued until late 2020 or death. The paper as a whole reports these results and caveats: Donor and pretransplant recipient Inverse Simpson Index values predicted broader posttransplant TCR repertoire diversity. Only a small fraction of recipient repertoires overlapped donor repertoires, with over 97% appearing de novo at the given depth. The sample size was limited and the cells went unsorted, which meant the CD4 and CD8 repertoire contributions could not be told apart. After transplant, TCR diversity in recipients dropped, and pathologically expanded clonotypes climbed progressively between day 30 and day 180.

The time point label of this sample denotes: recipient sample about 28 days before transplant, after cytoreduction. Blood from recipients was drawn roughly 28 days before transplant, then again at days 30, 100 and 180 after transplant. Nuclei Lysis Solution was used to extract genomic DNA from fresh or cryopreserved unfractionated peripheral blood mononuclear cells. Turning to this clone: Its antigen remains unidentified. No much larger clonotype is one base removed from it; base qualities were not supplied.

Trimming takes 1 base from V and 4 bases from J, and the germline ends sit 13 bases apart. The CDR3 numbers 15 residues from cysteine through phenylalanine. Just the 45-base CDR3 DNA is kept, in frame starting at base 1. CDR1 and CDR2 were assigned from the germline V gene (reference sequence) as SGHAT and FQDESV. The immunoSEQ assay, a bias-controlled multiplex PCR using V- and J-specific primers, was used to amplify TCR beta CDR3 regions from genomic DNA. In a second PCR step, the CDR3 amplicons were tagged with a proprietary barcode plus Illumina adapter sequences. An Illumina MiSeq instrument was used for sequencing of the CDR3 libraries. Per the source publication's procedure: Export and quality control were done with immunoSEQ Analyzer 3.0, while downstream analyses used R Bioconductor and Immunarch. Only productive rearrangements within the normalized downsampled data set were used in the calculation of repertoire metrics. Clonotypes larger than 5 templates in the normalized cohort were defined as pathologically expanded. The Inverse Simpson Index was used to measure repertoire diversity. CMV-specificity analyses were carried out on the non-normalized data set to capture all clonotypes. TCRdb retrieved this table from immuneACCESS and kept in-frame rearrangements only. Not all clones are present; in checked studies, unresolved V genes account for under half, and no reason is known for the remainder. The DNA was the basis for D and trimming; V, J and clone size are from that table. In this sample the table shows more than 70,000 clones, 95% to 97% of which occur a single time. The ten largest clones take up around 1.7% of the sample.

Recombination linked TRBV11-1 to TRBJ1-1; a tentative D call is TRBD1 (6 bases match). The receptor was isolated from a woman aged 45 to 65 with acute myeloid leukemia. Some clones in this sample may be carry-over from other donors' samples. This specimen was peripheral blood mononuclear cells, taken before stem cell transplant. The DNA sequence is as follows: TGTGCCAGCAGCTTAGGCTCAGGGGTCAGCACTGAAGCTTTCTTT. It translates as CASSLGSGVSTEAFF.